The clone carrying this T cell receptor beta chain has at least ten counts. This record comes from a study of T cells in Graves' hyperthyroidism and ophthalmopathy. TCR beta CDR3 regions were amplified from RNA transcripts. Carried out on the TCR CDR3, a first-round RT-PCR used the HTBI primer set. TCRdb re-called the multiplex PCR reads with MiXCR, one entry per CDR3 protein. The sample lists more than 550,000 distinct CDR3 sequences; 40% to 55% were seen once. The sample taken for sequencing was peripheral blood or thyroid tissue (not recorded which). The origin of this receptor is an adult man with Graves' disease, either hyperthyroidism or ophthalmopathy (not recorded which).

The CDR3 protein is CASSNAGGNTIYF. CDR3 coding DNA: TGTGCCAGCAGCAACGCAGGGGGAAACACCATATATTTT. This chain connects TRBV7-9 to TRBJ1-3, with TRBD1 as a possible D gene (5 bases). Germline V gene lookup returns CDR1 SEHNR and CDR2 FQNEAQ (reference sequence). V lost 5 bases to trimming and J lost 4 bases, with 9 bases between them. The CDR3 is 13 amino acids.